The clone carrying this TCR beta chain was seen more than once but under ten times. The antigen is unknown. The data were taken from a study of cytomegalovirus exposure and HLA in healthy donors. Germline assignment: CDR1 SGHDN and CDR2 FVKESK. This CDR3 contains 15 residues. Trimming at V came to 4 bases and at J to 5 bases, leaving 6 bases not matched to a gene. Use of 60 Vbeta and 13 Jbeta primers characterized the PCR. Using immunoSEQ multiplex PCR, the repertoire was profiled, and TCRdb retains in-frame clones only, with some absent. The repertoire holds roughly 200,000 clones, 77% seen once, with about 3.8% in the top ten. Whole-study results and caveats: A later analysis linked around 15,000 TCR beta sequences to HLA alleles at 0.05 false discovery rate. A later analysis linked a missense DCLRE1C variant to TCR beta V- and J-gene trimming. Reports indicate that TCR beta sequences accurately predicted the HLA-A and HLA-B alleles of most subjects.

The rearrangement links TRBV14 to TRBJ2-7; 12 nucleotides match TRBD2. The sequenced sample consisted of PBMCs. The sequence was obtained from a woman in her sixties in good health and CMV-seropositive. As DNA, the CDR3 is TGTGCCAGCAGCCTGCGACTAGCGGGAGTGGACGAGCAGTACTTC. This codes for CASSLRLAGVDEQYF.